Below are 10 T cell receptor beta chains sequenced from a single sample in a study of technical replicates of blood from a handful of donors. Libraries were prepared by immunoSEQ multiplex PCR; TCRdb keeps only in-frame clonotypes and omits some of them. Among tens of thousands of clones listed, roughly 95% were seen once. The source material was PBMCs. These receptors were collected from a human donor in good health. Some clones in this sample may be carry-over from other donors' samples.

The chain joins TRBV7-2 to TRBJ1-1, with TRBD1 identical over 8 bases. The junction had 15 bases not matched to a gene; V was cut back by 5 bases and J by 4 bases. Germline V lookup: CDR1 SGHTA, CDR2 FQGNSA. The CDR3 covers 17 residues. CDR3 nucleotides: TGTGCCAGCAGCCGAGGTCAGGGGGCATCAAGGACCACTGAAGCTTTCTTT. Translation: CASSRGQGASRTTEAFF.

This chain joins TRBV7-2 and TRBJ2-3; the match to TRBD2 covers 7 bases. After removal of 5 bases from V and 0 bases from J, the junction contained 5 bases not matched to a gene. There are 15 residues in the CDR3. The germline V gene encodes CDR1 SGHTA and CDR2 FQGNSA. The CDR3 nucleotides read TGTGCCAGCAGCCGGCTTAGCGGGAGCACAGATACGCAGTATTTT. It encodes CASSRLSGSTDTQYF.

This chain connects TRBV21-1 to TRBJ2-2; the table names TRBD2, a call not compared with the DNA. TRBV21-1 is designated a pseudogene. The CDR3 has 19 amino acids. CDR3 nucleotides: TGTGCCAGCAGCACTGGGCCGGGACTAGCTTTTTACGTGTCCGGGGAGCTGTTTTTT. It specifies CASSTGPGLAFYVSGELFF.

The J gene is TRBJ2-7, the V gene TRBV6-5, with 7 positions matching TRBD1. The CDR3 loop spans 14 amino acids. V shed 4 bases, J shed 3 bases, and the junction held 6 bases outside the gene matches. The germline CDR1 and CDR2 sequences are MNHEY and SVGAGI. This chain's CDR3 is CASSFRQGIYEQYF. In nucleotides, the CDR3 is TGTGCCAGCAGTTTCAGACAGGGTATCTACGAGCAGTACTTC.

The count of this clone is one. The CDR3 region has the DNA TGCGCCAGCAGCCAAGACCGGGGTGCGGGAGTCACAGATACGCAGTATTTT. Translating gives CASSQDRGAGVTDTQYF. The rearrangement links TRBV4-3 to TRBJ2-3; 7 nucleotides agree with TRBD2. Looked up from germline, CDR1 is LGHNA and CDR2 is YSLEER. With 0 bases clipped from V and 2 bases from J, the junction kept 8 bases outside the gene matches. This CDR3 has 17 residues.

This sequence joins TRBV11-1 and TRBJ2-7; 11 bases agree with TRBD1. CDR1 SGHAT and CDR2 FQDESV come from the germline V gene (reference sequence). The junction had 4 bases not matched to a gene; V was cut back by 5 bases and J by 4 bases. The CDR3 contains 14 residues. DNA of the CDR3: TGTGCCAGCAGCAAGGACAGGGGGCAATACGAGCAGTACTTC. The encoded protein is CASSKDRGQYEQYF.

The chain is built from TRBV4-3 and TRBJ2-2; TRBD2 matches at 12 bases. Germline CDR1 LGHNA, CDR2 YSLEER. With V trimmed by 0 bases and J by 6 bases, 2 bases remained unmatched. This CDR3 is 16 amino acids long. For the CDR3, the DNA is TGCGCCAGCAGCCAAGACGCTAGCGGGAGGGCCGGGGAGCTGTTTTTT. Amino acids: CASSQDASGRAGELFF.

CDR3 region: CASSPAPGQPQHF. As DNA, the CDR3 is TGTGCCAGCAGCCCCGCCCCAGGCCAGCCCCAGCATTTT. The V call is TRBV5-4, the J call TRBJ1-5, with unresolved D. Germline CDR1 is SGHNT and CDR2 is YYREEE (reference sequence). Trimming took off 4 bases at V and 7 bases at J, with 12 bases between the two ends. There are 13 residues in the CDR3.

Here the CDR3 DNA reads TGTGCCACCAGCGGAAGACAGGGGGCCCTATTCAATCAGCCCCAGCATTTT. This codes for CATSGRQGALFNQPQHF. The chain is built from TRBV15 and TRBJ1-5; TRBD1 agrees at 10 bases. The CDR3 has 17 residues. Germline V gives CDR1 LNHNV, CDR2 YYDKDF (reference sequence). V was clipped by 5 bases and J by 3 bases; unmatched bases: 10.

The V call is TRBV7-3, the J call TRBJ1-4; D may be TRBD1 (5 bases). This CDR3 region has 15 residues. Trimming took 1 base from V and 5 from J, leaving 11 bases between them. CDR1 SGHTA and CDR2 FQGTGA come from the germline V gene. The CDR3 spells CASSLSGAGNEKLFF. As DNA, the CDR3 is TGTGCCAGCAGCTTAAGTGGGGCGGGAAATGAAAAACTGTTTTTT.